The rows below give T cell receptor beta chains drawn from one sample of a study of T cell changes during pregnancy in multiple sclerosis. Profiled with immunoSEQ multiplex PCR; TCRdb holds only in-frame clones, not every one. The table has just over 55,000 clones, 91% seen once. This material consisted of peripheral blood, taken after pregnancy. The origin of the receptors is a female donor in good health, enrolled as a control in a pregnancy study. Each CDR3 is given with its conserved first and last residue. D genes are given only for firm matches. Some rows have no size entry. The others give once, few or many, or a class for an expanded clone.

>TRBV7-2|-|TRBJ1-1|-
CASSPPQMNTEAFF
TGTGCCAGCAGCCCACCACAGATGAACACTGAAGCTTTCTTT
>TRBV11-2|-|TRBJ1-4|-
CASSFAGANEKLFF
TGTGCCAGCAGCTTCGCAGGGGCTAATGAAAAACTGTTTTTT
>TRBV7-3|-|TRBJ2-3|-
CASSSGGGAQYF
TGTGCCAGCAGCTCTGGAGGGGGGGCGCAGTATTTT
>TRBV4-2|-|TRBJ2-1|-
CASSQVSSPGYNEQFF
TGTGCCAGCAGCCAGGTCTCCTCCCCGGGGTACAATGAGCAGTTCTTC
>TRBV7-8|-|TRBJ1-5|-
CASSQAGQPQHF
TGTGCCAGCAGCCAAGCGGGGCAGCCCCAGCATTTT
>TRBV2|-|TRBJ1-2|-
CASRDTYGYTF
TGTGCCAGCAGGGACACTTATGGCTACACCTTC
>TRBV6-5|TRBD1|TRBJ1-1|-
CASSPGQGGQAFF
TGTGCCAGCAGCCCTGGACAGGGAGGACAAGCTTTCTTT
>TRBV7-6|-|TRBJ1-6|-
CASSIINSPLHF
TGTGCCAGCAGCATTATTAATTCACCCCTCCACTTT
>TRBV10-3|-|TRBJ2-7|-
CAARGLSRENEQYF
TGTGCCGCTCGGGGATTATCCCGAGAGAACGAGCAGTACTTC
>TRBV9|TRBD1|TRBJ2-1|-
CASSPSGGTGVNEQFF
TGTGCCAGCAGCCCCAGTGGGGGGACAGGAGTCAATGAGCAGTTCTTC
>TRBV9|-|TRBJ1-6|-
CASSVGLGGSPLHF
TGTGCCAGCAGCGTAGGCCTCGGGGGGTCACCCCTCCACTTT
>TRBV15|-|TRBJ2-1|-
CATSSRQYEQFF
TGTGCCACCAGCAGCCGACAGTATGAGCAGTTCTTC
>TRBV7-3|-|TRBJ2-7|once
CASSEGHRGEQYF
TGTGCCAGCAGCGAGGGACATCGGGGCGAGCAGTACTTC
>TRBV6-1|TRBD1|TRBJ1-2|-
CASSETGNYGYTF
TGTGCCAGCAGTGAGACAGGGAACTATGGCTACACCTTC
>TRBV4-1|TRBD2|TRBJ2-2|-
CASSQAGGISGELFF
TGCGCCAGCAGCCAGGCGGGAGGGATCAGCGGGGAGCTGTTTTTT
>TRBV6-6|TRBD1|TRBJ2-5|-
CASSPQGADETQYF
TGTGCCAGCAGTCCCCAGGGGGCAGATGAGACCCAGTACTTC
>TRBV27|TRBD1|TRBJ1-1|-
CASSPHRGGWTEAFF
TGTGCCAGCAGTCCCCACAGGGGGGGTTGGACTGAAGCTTTCTTT
>TRBV9|TRBD2|TRBJ2-5|-
CASSTTGRPSGRQETQYF
TGTGCCAGCAGCACAACGGGGCGCCCTAGCGGACGACAAGAGACCCAGTACTTC
>TRBV4-2|TRBD1|TRBJ1-5|few
CASSQDEDRLYQPQHF
TGTGCCAGCAGCCAAGATGAGGACAGGCTTTATCAGCCCCAGCATTTT
>TRBV7-2|-|TRBJ1-5|few
CASSQQVNQPQHF
TGTGCCAGCAGCCAACAAGTCAATCAGCCCCAGCATTTT
>TRBV5-5|TRBD1|TRBJ2-7|-
CASSSIRRDRSSYEQYF
TGTGCCAGCAGCTCGATCCGCCGGGACAGGAGCTCCTACGAGCAGTACTTC
>TRBV28|TRBD1|TRBJ1-2|-
CASSSLGGQGASYGYTF
TGTGCCAGCAGTTCTTTAGGGGGGCAGGGGGCGAGCTATGGCTACACCTTC
>TRBV23-1|-|TRBJ2-4|-
CASSQDRKNIQYF
TGCGCCAGCAGTCAAGACAGGAAAAACATTCAGTACTTC
>TRBV2|TRBD1|TRBJ1-1|-
CASSETGGEMNTEAFF
TGTGCCAGCAGTGAGACAGGGGGGGAGATGAACACTGAAGCTTTCTTT
>TRBV6-1|TRBD2|TRBJ2-1|-
CASRTLAGGYNEQFF
TGTGCCAGCAGAACTCTAGCGGGGGGCTACAATGAGCAGTTCTTC
>TRBV5-1|TRBD2|TRBJ2-7|once
CASSFRSSGTYEQYF
TGCGCCAGCAGCTTCCGTTCTAGCGGTACCTACGAGCAGTACTTC
>TRBV7-2|TRBD1|TRBJ2-7|once
CASSLDQGAYEQYF
TGTGCCAGCAGCTTAGATCAGGGGGCCTACGAGCAGTACTTC
>TRBV19|TRBD1|TRBJ1-2|-
CASSDGQGRKSYTF
TGTGCCAGTAGCGACGGACAGGGAAGAAAAAGCTACACCTTC
>TRBV4-2|TRBD2|TRBJ2-1|-
CASTLNPGLAPTYNEQFF
TGTGCCAGCACCTTAAACCCAGGACTAGCGCCGACATACAATGAGCAGTTCTTC
>TRBV28|TRBD2|TRBJ2-3|-
CASSSGLAGDMYSTDTQYF
TGTGCCAGCAGTTCGGGACTAGCGGGAGACATGTATAGCACAGATACGCAGTATTTT
>TRBV4-3|-|TRBJ1-1|-
CASSQDSGGGREAFF
TGCGCCAGCAGCCAAGATAGTGGCGGGGGGCGCGAGGCTTTCTTT
>TRBV10-3|-|TRBJ1-6|once
CAISESIAGNSPLHF
TGTGCCATCAGTGAGTCGATAGCAGGGAATTCACCCCTCCACTTT
>TRBV7-9|-|TRBJ2-7|-
CASSLRQESHEQYF
TGTGCCAGCAGCCTTCGACAGGAGTCCCACGAGCAGTACTTC
>TRBV27|TRBD1|TRBJ1-2|-
CASSSPTGDEYGYTF
TGTGCCAGCAGTTCACCGACAGGGGACGAATATGGCTACACCTTC
>TRBV28|-|TRBJ2-7|-
CASSRGLPQAREQYF
TGTGCCAGCAGTCGGGGACTGCCCCAAGCTCGGGAGCAGTACTTC
>TRBV10-3|TRBD1|TRBJ2-7|-
CAISDHRGEEQYF
TGTGCCATCAGTGACCACAGGGGAGAGGAGCAGTACTTC
>TRBV4-3|-|TRBJ2-3|-
CASSQGLGQGTDTQYF
TGCGCCAGCAGCCAAGGGCTCGGCCAGGGCACAGATACGCAGTATTTT
>TRBV7-2|-|TRBJ2-7|-
CASSLVARDLYEQYF
TGTGCCAGCAGCTTAGTTGCCAGGGATCTCTACGAGCAGTACTTC
>TRBV19|-|TRBJ2-2|-
CASSSRDRIFTGELFF
TGTGCCAGTAGTTCGCGGGACCGTATTTTCACCGGGGAGCTGTTTTTT
>TRBV19|-|TRBJ1-4|-
CASSIGGALFF
TGTGCCAGTAGTATTGGGGGGGCCCTGTTTTTT
>TRBV5-1|-|TRBJ2-1|-
CASSLGSVGGGEQFF
TGCGCCAGCAGCTTGGGAAGCGTTGGTGGAGGAGAGCAGTTCTTC
>TRBV30|-|TRBJ2-5|-
CAWSRGVPQETQYF
TGTGCCTGGAGTCGCGGGGTCCCCCAAGAGACCCAGTACTTC
>TRBV19|-|TRBJ1-2|-
CASSFPGDGGYTF
TGTGCCAGTAGTTTTCCGGGGGATGGGGGCTACACCTTC
>TRBV6-6|TRBD1|TRBJ2-3|-
CASSYGTGTDTQYF
TGTGCCAGCAGTTACGGGACAGGGACAGATACGCAGTATTTT
>TRBV2|-|TRBJ2-3|-
CASSVTGEDTQYF
TGTGCCAGCAGTGTGACTGGAGAGGATACGCAGTATTTT
>TRBV15|-|TRBJ1-5|-
CATSRDLPGSNQPQHF
TGTGCCACCAGCAGAGATCTCCCGGGAAGCAATCAGCCCCAGCATTTT
>TRBV5-1|-|TRBJ2-5|-
CASSLDPLGGGRPVTETQYF
TGCGCCAGCAGCTTAGACCCTCTTGGTGGCGGGCGGCCGGTCACGGAGACCCAGTACTTC
>TRBV6-1|-|TRBJ2-1|-
CASSPRLDYNEQFF
TGTGCCAGCAGTCCCCGACTAGACTACAATGAGCAGTTCTTC
>TRBV9|-|TRBJ2-3|-
CASSASPSDRTDTQYF
TGTGCCAGCAGCGCCTCCCCCAGCGACCGCACAGATACGCAGTATTTT
>TRBV9|TRBD2|TRBJ2-7|-
CASSPRLAAYEQYF
TGTGCCAGCAGCCCAAGACTAGCCGCCTACGAGCAGTACTTC
>TRBV28|-|TRBJ2-7|-
CASSLAGFYEQYF
TGTGCCAGCAGTTTAGCAGGGTTCTACGAGCAGTACTTC
>TRBV30|-|TRBJ2-1|-
CAWSGTNIYNEQFF
TGTGCCTGGAGTGGCACTAACATTTACAATGAGCAGTTCTTC
>TRBV5-8|TRBD2|TRBJ2-5|-
CASSLGTSVDQETQYF
TGTGCCAGCAGCTTGGGTACTAGCGTAGACCAAGAGACCCAGTACTTC